Included here is one TCR beta chain sequence, with context. Germline-derived CDR1 and CDR2 are SGHVS and FQNEAQ. V lost 2 bases and J lost 4; bases outside the gene matches: 7. There are 15 residues in the CDR3. The data are from a study of blood T cell repertoires in COVID-19. Overall study context: Spain, Italy and the United States supplied samples that represented acute and convalescent COVID-19.

As originally analysed: It was from reference gene primer amplification that nucleated cell counts were estimated. Generated by immunoSEQ multiplex PCR, the TCRdb table keeps only in-frame clones and is missing some. D and trimming come from the DNA, and the V and J calls and clone size come from that table. This sample carries 250,000 to 300,000 clones, roughly 90% of them seen once, and the ten largest clones take around 2.2%. The sequence was collected from a woman in her twenties or thirties with COVID-19, enrolled during active disease. Sequenced material: peripheral blood. The chain links TRBV7-8 to TRBJ1-1; 7 positions agree with TRBD1. Here the CDR3 DNA reads TGTGCCAGCAGCTTATTACAGGGGCCGACCACTGAAGCTTTCTTT. Protein product: CASSLLQGPTTEAFF.